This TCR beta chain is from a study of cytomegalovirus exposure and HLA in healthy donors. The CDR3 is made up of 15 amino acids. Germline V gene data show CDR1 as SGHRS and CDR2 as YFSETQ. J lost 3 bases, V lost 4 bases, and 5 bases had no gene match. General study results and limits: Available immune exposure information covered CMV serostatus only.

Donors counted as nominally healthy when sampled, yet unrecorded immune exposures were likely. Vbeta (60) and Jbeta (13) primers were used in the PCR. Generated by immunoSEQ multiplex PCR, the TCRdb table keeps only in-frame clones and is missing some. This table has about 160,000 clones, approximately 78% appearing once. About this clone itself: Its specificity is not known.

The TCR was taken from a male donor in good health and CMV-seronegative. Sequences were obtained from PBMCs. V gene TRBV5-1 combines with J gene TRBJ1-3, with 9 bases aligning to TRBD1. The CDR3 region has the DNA TGCGCCAGCAGCCAAAACAGGGGGCGTGGAAACACCATATATTTT. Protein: CASSQNRGRGNTIYF. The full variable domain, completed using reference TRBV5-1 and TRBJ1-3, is KAGVTQTPRYLIKTRGQQVTLSCSPISGHRSVSWYQQTPGQGLQFLFEYFSETQRNKGNFPGRFSGRQFSNSRSEMNVSTLELGDSALYLCASSQNRGRGNTIYFGEGSWLTVV.